The T cell receptor beta chain described here comes from a study of shared clonotypes between healthy human individuals. Study details: A couple of women and a few men aged 18 to 49 made up the donors.

The deep-level immunoSEQ assay was used. Original processing methods: Filtering was not the same, since immunoSEQ gave junction-only sequences without quality scores. Some clones are missing from TCRdb's copy, which holds only in-frame ones; the method was immunoSEQ multiplex PCR. The DNA was the basis for D and trimming; V, J and clone size are from that table. The sample records about half a million clones, about 85% being singletons. This clone came up once. Other DNA sequences within the sample encode an identical CDR3. It was about 84 million PBMCs that unsorted samples used for genomic DNA. With 3 bases clipped from V and 3 bases from J, the junction kept 7 bases outside the gene matches. This CDR3 comprises 15 residues. Germline V CDR1 and CDR2: MGHRA, YSYEKL.

The sequence came from a woman aged 35 to 49 in good health. Some clones in this sample may be carry-over from other donors' samples. The chain couples TRBV4-1 to TRBJ1-2; the match to TRBD1 covers 7 bases. Sequencing was done on a sample of PBMCs. The CDR3 DNA is TGCGCCAGCAGCCACCTCAACAGGGGAGACTATGGCTACACCTTC. Protein: CASSHLNRGDYGYTF.